A selection of T cell receptor beta chains follows, all from one sample in a study of T cells in Graves' hyperthyroidism and ophthalmopathy. MiXCR, applied by TCRdb to the multiplex PCR reads, yields one record per CDR3 protein. The data hold approximately 570,000 distinct CDR3 sequences, with less than 20% observed a single time. Sequencing was carried out using blood. The receptor source for this set is a man aged 35 to 55 with Graves' ophthalmopathy. The CDR3 runs from the conserved cysteine through the conserved F or W. The D gene is left open where the match is weak. Only part of the rows carry a size: once, few, many, or a class if the clone is expanded.

TRBD1 | TRBJ2-7 | TRBV7-2 | many | TGTGCCAGCAGCTTAGTATGGGACAGGACGTACGAGCAGTACTTC | CASSLVWDRTYEQYF
NA | TRBJ2-5 | TRBV5-1 | NA | TGCGCCAGCAGCGGAGGTTGGGGAGAGACCCAGTACTTC | CASSGGWGETQYF
TRBD2 | TRBJ2-1 | TRBV4-3 | NA | TGCGCCAGCAGCCAAGATCATGTGGGGACTAGTCTGTACAATGAGCAGTTCTTC | CASSQDHVGTSLYNEQFF
NA | TRBJ1-4 | TRBV5-1 | NA | TGCGCCAGCGGCTTGGAGTCGCGCAGGGCACTTAGTAATGAAAAACTGTTTTTT | CASGLESRRALSNEKLFF
NA | TRBJ1-5 | TRBV2 | few | TGTGCCAGCAGTGTCGGCAGGGGCAATCAGCCCCAGCATTTT | CASSVGRGNQPQHF
TRBD2 | TRBJ2-3 | TRBV5-4 | once | TGTGCCAGCAGCAAGGGACTAGGACTTTCAGATACGCAGTATTTT | CASSKGLGLSDTQYF
NA | TRBJ2-7 | TRBV9 | NA | TGTGCCAGCAGCGTATACGGGACCGGCGAGCAGTACTTC | CASSVYGTGEQYF
NA | TRBJ1-1 | TRBV7-8 | many | TGTGCCAGCATCTCACCCATGAACACTGAAGCTTTCTTT | CASISPMNTEAFF
NA | TRBJ1-2 | TRBV12-3/TRBV12-4 | many | TGTGCCAGCAGACCCAGCTCTGGGGGAACCTATGGCTACACCTTC | CASRPSSGGTYGYTF
TRBD2 | TRBJ2-1 | TRBV20-1 | NA | TGCAGTGCTGGGGGCGGGGGGGCCTTTGGGCAGTTCTTC | CSAGGGGAFGQFF
NA | TRBJ2-7 | TRBV5-6 | many | TGTGCCAGCAGCTACCTCGGGACCGTGGCCTACGAGCAGTACTTC | CASSYLGTVAYEQYF
NA | TRBJ2-7 | TRBV20-1 | many | TGCAGTGCTAGAGTGGTCAGGGCCTACGAGCAGTACTTC | CSARVVRAYEQYF
NA | TRBJ2-5 | TRBV13 | many | TGTGCCAGCAGCTTCAGTACGGGGCAAGAGACCCAGTACTTC | CASSFSTGQETQYF
TRBD1 | TRBJ2-1 | TRBV7-9 | NA | TGTGCCAGCAGCTTATATAGGGGGCAACACAATGAGCAGTTCTTC | CASSLYRGQHNEQFF
TRBD2 | TRBJ2-3 | TRBV3-1 | many | TGTGCCAGCAGCCCGACTAGCGGGGGGGCGAGGGATACGCAGTATTTT | CASSPTSGGARDTQYF
NA | TRBJ2-7 | TRBV27 | few | TGTGCCAGCAGTCCCCCCCTCCGAGGCGGCCACGAGCAGTACTTC | CASSPPLRGGHEQYF
TRBD1 | TRBJ2-6 | TRBV6-2/TRBV6-3 | few | TGTGCCAGCAGTTACGGATACAGGGGCCCCTCTGGGGCCAACGTCCTGACTTTC | CASSYGYRGPSGANVLTF
NA | TRBJ2-1 | TRBV5-6 | many | TGTGCCAGCAGCTTGGTGATTAGTTCCTCCTACAATGAGCAGTTCTTC | CASSLVISSSYNEQFF
NA | TRBJ1-4 | TRBV11-2 | NA | TGTGCCAGCAGCCTGATAGCCGGGGCACGGGAAAAACTGTTTTTT | CASSLIAGAREKLFF
NA | TRBJ1-6 | TRBV20-1 | NA | TGCAGTGCCTCCACAGGGTACTATAATTCACCCCTCCACTTT | CSASTGYYNSPLHF
NA | TRBJ2-5 | TRBV2 | few | TGTGCCAGTATGGTACAAGAGACCCAGTACTTC | CASMVQETQYF
NA | TRBJ1-3 | TRBV30 | many | TGTGCCTGGATCTCCTCTGGAAACACCATATATTTT | CAWISSGNTIYF
TRBD2 | TRBJ2-1 | TRBV13 | NA | TGTGCCAGCAGCTCCCCGGGAGCGGGAGGCAATGAGCAGTTCTTC | CASSSPGAGGNEQFF
NA | TRBJ2-7 | TRBV3-1 | few | TGTGCCAGCAGCCAAGTTCAACTAGTTGGCGAGCAGTACTTC | CASSQVQLVGEQYF
TRBD1 | TRBJ1-1 | TRBV18 | NA | TGTGCCAGTCGACTACAGGGGACAGCCGGGAACACTGAAGCTTTCTTT | CASRLQGTAGNTEAFF
NA | TRBJ2-5 | TRBV5-5 | few | TGTGCCAGCACCTTCTTTGGCGAGACCCAGTACTTC | CASTFFGETQYF
TRBD1 | TRBJ1-6 | TRBV2 | NA | TGTGCCAGCTCCCGGGACAGGGGAATTAATTCACCCCTCCACTTT | CASSRDRGINSPLHF
NA | TRBJ1-1 | TRBV7-2 | many | TGTGCCAGCAGCTCCGTATCAGGGAAAGCTTTCTTT | CASSSVSGKAFF
TRBD2 | TRBJ2-1 | TRBV10-3 | few | TGTGCCACCTTGACTAGCGGGGGTTACAATGAGCAGTTCTTC | CATLTSGGYNEQFF
NA | TRBJ2-1 | TRBV9 | NA | TGTGCCAGCAGCGTAGTGGGGACCGGGTACAATGAGCAGTTCTTC | CASSVVGTGYNEQFF
TRBD2 | TRBJ2-2 | TRBV12-3/TRBV12-4 | many | TGTGCCAGCAGTTTTCTAGCGGGAGGTACCGGGGAGCTGTTTTTT | CASSFLAGGTGELFF
TRBD1 | TRBJ1-5 | TRBV20-1 | few | TGCAGTGCTAGAGAAGGGACAGGCGGCAATCAGCCCCAGCATTTT | CSAREGTGGNQPQHF